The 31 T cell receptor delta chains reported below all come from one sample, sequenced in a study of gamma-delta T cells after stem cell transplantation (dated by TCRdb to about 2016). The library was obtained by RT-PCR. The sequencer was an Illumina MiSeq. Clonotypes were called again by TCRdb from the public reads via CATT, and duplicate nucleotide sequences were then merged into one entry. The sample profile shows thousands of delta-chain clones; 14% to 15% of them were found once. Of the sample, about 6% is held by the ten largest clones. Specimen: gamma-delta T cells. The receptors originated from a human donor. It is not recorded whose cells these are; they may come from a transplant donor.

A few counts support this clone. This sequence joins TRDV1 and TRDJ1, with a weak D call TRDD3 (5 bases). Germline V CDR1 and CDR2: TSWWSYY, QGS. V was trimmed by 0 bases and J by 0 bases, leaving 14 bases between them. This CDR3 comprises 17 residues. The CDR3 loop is CALGELWDPPYTDKLIF. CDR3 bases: TGTGCTCTTGGGGAACTATGGGATCCCCCTTACACCGATAAACTCATCTTT.

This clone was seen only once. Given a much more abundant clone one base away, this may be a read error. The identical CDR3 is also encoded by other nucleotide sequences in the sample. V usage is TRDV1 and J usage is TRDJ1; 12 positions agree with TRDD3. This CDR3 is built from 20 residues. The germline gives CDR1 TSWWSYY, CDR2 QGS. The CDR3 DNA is TGTGCTCTTGGGGAAAAAGAGGGGTCTGGGGGATACGCGTACACCGATAAACTCATCTTC. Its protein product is CALGEKEGSGGYAYTDKLIF.

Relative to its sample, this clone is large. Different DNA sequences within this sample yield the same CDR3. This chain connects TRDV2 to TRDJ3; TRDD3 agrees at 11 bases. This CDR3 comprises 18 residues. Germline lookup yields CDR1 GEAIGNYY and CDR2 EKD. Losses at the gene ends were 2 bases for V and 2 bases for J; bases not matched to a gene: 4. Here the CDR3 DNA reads TGTGCCTGTGACAAAGTACTGGGGGATACCTGGGACACCCGACAGATGTTTTTC. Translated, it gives CACDKVLGDTWDTRQMFF.

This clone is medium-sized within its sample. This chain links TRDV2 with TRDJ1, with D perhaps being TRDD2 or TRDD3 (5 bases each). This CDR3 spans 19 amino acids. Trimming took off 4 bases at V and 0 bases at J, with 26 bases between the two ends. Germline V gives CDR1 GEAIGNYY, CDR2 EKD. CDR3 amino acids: CACEPLGFPPYSYTDKLIF. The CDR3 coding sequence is TGTGCCTGTGAGCCTCTGGGCTTCCCGCCCTACTCATACACCGATAAACTCATCTTT.

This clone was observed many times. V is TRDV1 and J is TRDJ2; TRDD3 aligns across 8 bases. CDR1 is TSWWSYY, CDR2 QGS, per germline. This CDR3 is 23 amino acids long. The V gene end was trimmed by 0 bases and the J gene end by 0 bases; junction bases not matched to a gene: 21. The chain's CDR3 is CALGELILLGDTLSQALTAQLFF. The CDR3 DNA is TGTGCTCTTGGGGAACTAATTCTCCTAGGGGATACTCTCTCCCAAGCTTTGACAGCACAACTCTTCTTT.

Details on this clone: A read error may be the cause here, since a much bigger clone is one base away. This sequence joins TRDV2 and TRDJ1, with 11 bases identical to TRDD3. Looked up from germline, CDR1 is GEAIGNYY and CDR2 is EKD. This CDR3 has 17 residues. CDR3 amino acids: CACASLGDTPYTDKPIF. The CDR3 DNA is TGTGCCTGTGCCTCTCTGGGGGATACTCCTTACACCGATAAACCCATCTTT.

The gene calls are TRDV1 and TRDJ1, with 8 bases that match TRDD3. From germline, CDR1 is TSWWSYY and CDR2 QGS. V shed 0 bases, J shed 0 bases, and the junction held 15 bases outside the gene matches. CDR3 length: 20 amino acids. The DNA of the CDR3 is TGTGCTCTTGGGGAACTCTCCTACGGGCACTGGGGGCCGTACACCGATAAACTCATCTTT. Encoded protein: CALGELSYGHWGPYTDKLIF.

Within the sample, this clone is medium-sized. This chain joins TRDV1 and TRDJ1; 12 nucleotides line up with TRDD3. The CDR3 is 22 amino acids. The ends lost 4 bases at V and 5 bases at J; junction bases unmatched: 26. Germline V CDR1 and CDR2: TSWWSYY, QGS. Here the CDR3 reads CALGGLLFQHWGILQDLDKLIF. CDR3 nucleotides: TGTGCTCTTGGGGGGCTCCTTTTTCAGCACTGGGGGATACTTCAAGACCTAGATAAACTCATCTTT.

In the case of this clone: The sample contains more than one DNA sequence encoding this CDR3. CDR3 DNA: TGTGCTCTTGGGGAAAGGGAGCTCGTCCTACTACGAGTCCGAACCGACTGGGGATCCTGGGACACCCGACAGATGTTTTTC. Its protein product is CALGERELVLLRVRTDWGSWDTRQMFF. The chain employs TRDV1 and TRDJ3; D is perhaps TRDD3 (7 bases). The CDR3 contains 27 residues. Trimming removed 2 bases at V and 1 base at J, with 39 bases between. Germline assignment: CDR1 TSWWSYY and CDR2 QGS.

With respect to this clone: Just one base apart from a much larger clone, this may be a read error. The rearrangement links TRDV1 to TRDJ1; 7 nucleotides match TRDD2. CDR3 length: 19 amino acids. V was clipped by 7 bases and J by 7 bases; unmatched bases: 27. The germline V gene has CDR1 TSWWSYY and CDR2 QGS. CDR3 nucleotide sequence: TGTGCTCTTGAAGGGGTTCTAGATTTCCTACCCCTACCGAGGGGTAAACTCATCTTT. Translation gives CALEGVLDFLPLPRGKLIF.

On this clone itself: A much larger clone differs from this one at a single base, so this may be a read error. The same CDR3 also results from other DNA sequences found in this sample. The CDR3 DNA is TGTGCTCTTGGGGAACGGGTATTGAACTTACTGGGGATATCCCCAGCACAACTTTTCTTT. It codes for CALGERVLNLLGISPAQLFF. The chain recombines TRDV1 with TRDJ2, with 7 nucleotides matching TRDD3. Germline V gene sequence: CDR1 TSWWSYY, CDR2 QGS. The CDR3 consists of 20 residues.

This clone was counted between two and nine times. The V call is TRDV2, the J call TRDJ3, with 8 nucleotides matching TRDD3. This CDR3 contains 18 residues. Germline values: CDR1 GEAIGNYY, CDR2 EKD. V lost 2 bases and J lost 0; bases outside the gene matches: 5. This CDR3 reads CACDILGVGSWDTRQMFF. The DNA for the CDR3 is TGTGCCTGTGACATACTGGGGGTCGGCTCCTGGGACACCCGACAGATGTTTTTC.

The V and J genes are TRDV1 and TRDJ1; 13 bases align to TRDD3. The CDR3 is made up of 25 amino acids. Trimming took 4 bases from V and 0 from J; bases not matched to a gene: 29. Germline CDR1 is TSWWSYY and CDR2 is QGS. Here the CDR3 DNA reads TGTGCTCTTGGGGCACTCGTCCGTTGCTCCGGTTTACTGGGGGATACGGGGGTTGACACCGATAAACTCATCTTT. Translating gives CALGALVRCSGLLGDTGVDTDKLIF.

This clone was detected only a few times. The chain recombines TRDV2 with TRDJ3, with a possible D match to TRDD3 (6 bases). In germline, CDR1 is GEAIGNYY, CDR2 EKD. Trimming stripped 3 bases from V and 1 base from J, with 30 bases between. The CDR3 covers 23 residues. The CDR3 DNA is TGTGCCTGTGACTCCCAAGAAGCGTCAGGGGATGCGCGGATGTCCTGGGACACCCGACAGATGTTTTTC. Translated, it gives CACDSQEASGDARMSWDTRQMFF.

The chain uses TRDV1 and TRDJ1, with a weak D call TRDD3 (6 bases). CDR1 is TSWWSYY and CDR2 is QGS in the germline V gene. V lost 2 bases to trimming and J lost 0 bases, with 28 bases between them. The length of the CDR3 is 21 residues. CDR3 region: CALGEKTTYFGGPMYTDKLIF. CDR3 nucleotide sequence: TGTGCTCTTGGGGAAAAAACGACCTACTTTGGGGGGCCGATGTACACCGATAAACTCATCTTT.

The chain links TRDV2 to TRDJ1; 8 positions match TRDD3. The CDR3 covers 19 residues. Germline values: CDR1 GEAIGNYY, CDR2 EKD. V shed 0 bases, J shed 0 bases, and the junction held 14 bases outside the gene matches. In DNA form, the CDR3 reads TGTGCCTGTGACACCCTCGACGGCATTCTACTGGGGGACACCGATAAACTCATCTTT. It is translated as CACDTLDGILLGDTDKLIF.

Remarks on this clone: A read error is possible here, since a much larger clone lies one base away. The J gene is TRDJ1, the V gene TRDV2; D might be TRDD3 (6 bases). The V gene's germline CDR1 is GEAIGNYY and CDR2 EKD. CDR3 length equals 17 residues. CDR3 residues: CARDARAGETYTDKLIF. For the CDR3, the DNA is TGTGCCCGTGACGCCCGGGCGGGGGAGACGTACACCGATAAACTCATCTTT.

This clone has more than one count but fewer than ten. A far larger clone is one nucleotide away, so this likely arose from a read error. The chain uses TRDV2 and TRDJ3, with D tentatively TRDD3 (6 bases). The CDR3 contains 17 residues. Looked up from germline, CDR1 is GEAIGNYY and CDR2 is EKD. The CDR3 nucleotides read TGTGCCTGTGACCCTGTTGGATACTCCTGGGACGCCCGACAGATGTTTTTC. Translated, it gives CACDPVGYSWDARQMFF.

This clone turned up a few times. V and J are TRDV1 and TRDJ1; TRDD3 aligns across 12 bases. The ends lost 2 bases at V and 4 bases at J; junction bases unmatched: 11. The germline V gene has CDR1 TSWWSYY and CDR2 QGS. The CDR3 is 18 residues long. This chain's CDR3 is CALGEEGYWGIPGDKLIF. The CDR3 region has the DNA TGTGCTCTTGGGGAAGAAGGGTACTGGGGGATACCCGGCGATAAACTCATCTTT.

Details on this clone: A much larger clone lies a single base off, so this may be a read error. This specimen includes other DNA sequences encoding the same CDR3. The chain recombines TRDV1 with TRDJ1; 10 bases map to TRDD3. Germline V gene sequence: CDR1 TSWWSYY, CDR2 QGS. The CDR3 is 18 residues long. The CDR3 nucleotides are TGTGCTCTGGGGGTCACTTTCCCCTGGGGGATATCAACCGATAAACTCATCTTT. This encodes CALGVTFPWGISTDKLIF.

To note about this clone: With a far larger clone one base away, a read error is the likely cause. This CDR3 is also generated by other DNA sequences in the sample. CDR3 sequence (DNA): TGTGCCTGTGACAGACTGGGGGATTCCACTTTGACAGCCCAACTCTTCTTT. Protein: CACDRLGDSTLTAQLFF. This rearrangement joins TRDV2 to TRDJ2, with 10 positions matching TRDD3. This CDR3 has 17 residues. Germline V gene lookup returns CDR1 GEAIGNYY and CDR2 EKD.

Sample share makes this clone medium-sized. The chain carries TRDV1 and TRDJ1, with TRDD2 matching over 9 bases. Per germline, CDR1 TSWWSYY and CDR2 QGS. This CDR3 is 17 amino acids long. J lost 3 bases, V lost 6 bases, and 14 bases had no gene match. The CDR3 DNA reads TGTGCTCTTGGCGCCCACCCTCGGCCTTCCTACCCCGATAAACTCATCTTT. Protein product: CALGAHPRPSYPDKLIF.

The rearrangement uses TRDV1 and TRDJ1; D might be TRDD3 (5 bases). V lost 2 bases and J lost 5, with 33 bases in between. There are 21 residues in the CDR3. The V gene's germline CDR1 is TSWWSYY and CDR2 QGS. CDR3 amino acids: CALGEVSYNLKVSNWNDKLIF. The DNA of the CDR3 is TGTGCTCTTGGGGAAGTCAGCTACAATCTTAAGGTGTCGAACTGGAATGATAAACTCATCTTT.

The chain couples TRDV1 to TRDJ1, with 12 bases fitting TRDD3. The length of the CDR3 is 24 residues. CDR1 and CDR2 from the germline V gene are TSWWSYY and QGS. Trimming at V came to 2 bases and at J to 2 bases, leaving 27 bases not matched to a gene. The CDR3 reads CALGETPCSPPYWGIQQETDKLIF. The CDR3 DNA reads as TGTGCTCTTGGGGAAACCCCGTGTTCCCCGCCCTACTGGGGGATACAACAAGAAACCGATAAACTCATCTTT.

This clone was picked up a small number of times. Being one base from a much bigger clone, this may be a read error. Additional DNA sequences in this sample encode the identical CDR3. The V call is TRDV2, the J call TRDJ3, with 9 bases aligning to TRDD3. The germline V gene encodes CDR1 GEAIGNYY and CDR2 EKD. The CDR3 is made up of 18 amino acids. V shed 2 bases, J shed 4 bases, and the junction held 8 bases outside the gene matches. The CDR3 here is CACDILGESSWDTRQMFF. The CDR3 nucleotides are TGTGCCTGTGACATACTGGGGGAAAGCTCGTGGGACACCCGACAGATGTTTTTC.

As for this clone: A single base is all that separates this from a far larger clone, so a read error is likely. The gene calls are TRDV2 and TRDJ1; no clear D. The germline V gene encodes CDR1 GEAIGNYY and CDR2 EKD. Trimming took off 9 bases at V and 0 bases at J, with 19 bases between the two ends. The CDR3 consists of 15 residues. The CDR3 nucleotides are TGTGCCAGTGCTGGTGGAGGCCTGTACACCGATAAACTCATCTTT. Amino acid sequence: CASAGGGLYTDKLIF.

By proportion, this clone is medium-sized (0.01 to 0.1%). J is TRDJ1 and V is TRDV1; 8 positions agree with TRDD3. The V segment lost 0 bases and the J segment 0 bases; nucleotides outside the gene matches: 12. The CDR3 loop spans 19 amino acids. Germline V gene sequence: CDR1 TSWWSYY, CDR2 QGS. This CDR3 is CALGELEAYWGPYTDKLIF. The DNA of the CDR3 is TGTGCTCTTGGGGAACTAGAGGCGTACTGGGGGCCCTACACCGATAAACTCATCTTT.

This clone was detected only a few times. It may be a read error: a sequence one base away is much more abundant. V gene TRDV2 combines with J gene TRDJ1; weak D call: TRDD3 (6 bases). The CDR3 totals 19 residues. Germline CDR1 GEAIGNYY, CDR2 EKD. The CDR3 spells CACGTDTLCGGPGADKLIF. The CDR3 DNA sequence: TGTGCCTGTGGCACCGATACTTTGTGTGGGGGGCCGGGGGCCGATAAACTCATCTTT.

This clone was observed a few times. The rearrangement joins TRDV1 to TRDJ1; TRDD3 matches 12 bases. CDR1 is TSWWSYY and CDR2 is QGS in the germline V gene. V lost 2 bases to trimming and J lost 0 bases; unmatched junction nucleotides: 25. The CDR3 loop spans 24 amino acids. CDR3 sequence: CALGESQSSYYWGILPFDTDKLIF. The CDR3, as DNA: TGTGCTCTTGGGGAATCCCAATCTTCCTACTACTGGGGGATACTCCCTTTTGACACCGATAAACTCATCTTT.

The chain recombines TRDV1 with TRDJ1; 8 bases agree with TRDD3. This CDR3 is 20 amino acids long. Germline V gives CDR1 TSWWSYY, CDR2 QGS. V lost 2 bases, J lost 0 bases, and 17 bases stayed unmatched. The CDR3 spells CALGEGGLHILGGYTDKLIF. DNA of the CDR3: TGTGCTCTTGGGGAAGGAGGGCTGCACATACTGGGGGGCTACACCGATAAACTCATCTTT.

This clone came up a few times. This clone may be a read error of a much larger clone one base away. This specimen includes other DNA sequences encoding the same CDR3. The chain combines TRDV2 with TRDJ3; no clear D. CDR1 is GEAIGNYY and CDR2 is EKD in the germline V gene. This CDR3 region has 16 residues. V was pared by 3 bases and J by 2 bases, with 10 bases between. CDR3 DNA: TGTGCCTGTGACCTTACCGGGACCTGGGACACCCGACAGATGTTTTTC. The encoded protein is CACDLTGTWDTRQMFF.